Sequencing of this T cell receptor (beta chain) was carried out in a study of early T cells in non-severe SARS-CoV-2 infection. This clonotype was observed a handful of times. TCRdb re-called the 5' RACE reads through MiXCR, storing one row per CDR3 protein. The sample has tens of thousands of distinct CDR3 sequences, over 9.5% seen once; the top ten hold 3.4%. The source is an adult who was a healthcare worker with PCR-confirmed SARS-CoV-2 infection or an uninfected control (not recorded which). Specimen: whole blood.

CDR3 DNA sequence: TGTGCCAGCAGTTACTCCCGGACTAGCGGACCCACCGGGGAGCTGTTTTTT. Amino acid sequence: CASSYSRTSGPTGELFF. V and J are TRBV6-5 and TRBJ2-2; TRBD2 matches at 10 bases. This CDR3 is built from 17 residues. The V gene's germline CDR1 is MNHEY and CDR2 SVGAGI. J was trimmed by 4 bases and V by 0 bases; bases with no gene match: 5.